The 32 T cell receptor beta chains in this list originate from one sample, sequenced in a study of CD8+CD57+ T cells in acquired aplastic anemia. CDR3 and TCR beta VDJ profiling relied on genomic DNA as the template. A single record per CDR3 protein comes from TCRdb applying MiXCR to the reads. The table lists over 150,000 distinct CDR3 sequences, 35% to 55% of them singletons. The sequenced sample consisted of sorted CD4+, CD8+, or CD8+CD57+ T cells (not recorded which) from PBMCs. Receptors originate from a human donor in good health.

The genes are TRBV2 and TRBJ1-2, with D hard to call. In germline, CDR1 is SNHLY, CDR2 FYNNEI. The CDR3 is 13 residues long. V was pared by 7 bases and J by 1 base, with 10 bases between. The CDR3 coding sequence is TGTGCCAGCATATCAGACTTTAACTATGGCTACACCTTC. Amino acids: CASISDFNYGYTF.

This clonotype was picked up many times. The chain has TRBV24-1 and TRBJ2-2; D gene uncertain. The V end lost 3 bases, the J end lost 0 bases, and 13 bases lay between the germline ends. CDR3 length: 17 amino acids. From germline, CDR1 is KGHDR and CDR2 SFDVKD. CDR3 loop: CATSDASRSTNTGELFF. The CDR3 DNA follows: TGTGCCACCAGTGATGCCTCAAGAAGTACGAACACCGGGGAGCTGTTTTTT.

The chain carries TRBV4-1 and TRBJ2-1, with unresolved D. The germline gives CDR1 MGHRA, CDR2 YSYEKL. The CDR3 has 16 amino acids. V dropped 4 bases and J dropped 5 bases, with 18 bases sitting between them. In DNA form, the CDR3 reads TGCGCCAGCAGCCCGGGTCAGACCCAATTAAACAATGAGCAGTTCTTC. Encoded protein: CASSPGQTQLNNEQFF.

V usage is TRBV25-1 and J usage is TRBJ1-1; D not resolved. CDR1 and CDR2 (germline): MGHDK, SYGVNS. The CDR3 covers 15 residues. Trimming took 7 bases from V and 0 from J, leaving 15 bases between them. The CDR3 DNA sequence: TGTGCCAGCACCCCCCGAGAGTCCATGAACACTGAAGCTTTCTTT. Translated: CASTPRESMNTEAFF.

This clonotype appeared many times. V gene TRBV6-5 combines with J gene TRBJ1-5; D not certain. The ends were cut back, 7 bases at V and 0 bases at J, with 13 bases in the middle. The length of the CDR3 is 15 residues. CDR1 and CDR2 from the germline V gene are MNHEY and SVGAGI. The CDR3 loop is CASTSARGSNQPQHF. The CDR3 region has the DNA TGTGCCAGCACCAGTGCCCGAGGTAGCAATCAGCCCCAGCATTTT.

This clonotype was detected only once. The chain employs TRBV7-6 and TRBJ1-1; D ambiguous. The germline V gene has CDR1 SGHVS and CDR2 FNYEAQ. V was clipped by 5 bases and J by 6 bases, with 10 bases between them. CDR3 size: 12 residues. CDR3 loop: CASSPGPSEAFF. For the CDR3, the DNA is TGTGCCAGCAGCCCCGGACCCTCTGAAGCTTTCTTT.

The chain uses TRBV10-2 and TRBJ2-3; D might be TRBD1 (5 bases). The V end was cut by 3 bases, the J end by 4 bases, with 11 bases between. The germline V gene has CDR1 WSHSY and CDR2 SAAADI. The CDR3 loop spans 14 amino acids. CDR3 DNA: TGCGCCAGCAGTGACACAGGACGGGCAGATACGCAGTATTTT. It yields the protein CASSDTGRADTQYF.

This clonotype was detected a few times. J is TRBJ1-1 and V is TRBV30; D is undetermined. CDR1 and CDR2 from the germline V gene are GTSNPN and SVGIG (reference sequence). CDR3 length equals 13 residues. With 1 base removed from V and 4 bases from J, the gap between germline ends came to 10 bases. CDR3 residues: CAWSGAPATEAFF. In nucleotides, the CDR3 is TGTGCCTGGAGTGGCGCACCGGCCACTGAAGCTTTCTTT.

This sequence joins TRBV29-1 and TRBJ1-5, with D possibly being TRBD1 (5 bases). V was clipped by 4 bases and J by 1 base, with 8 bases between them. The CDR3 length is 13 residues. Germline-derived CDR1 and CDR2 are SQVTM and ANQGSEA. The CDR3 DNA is TGCAGCGTTGTCCAGGGCAGCAATCAGCCCCAGCATTTT. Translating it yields CSVVQGSNQPQHF.

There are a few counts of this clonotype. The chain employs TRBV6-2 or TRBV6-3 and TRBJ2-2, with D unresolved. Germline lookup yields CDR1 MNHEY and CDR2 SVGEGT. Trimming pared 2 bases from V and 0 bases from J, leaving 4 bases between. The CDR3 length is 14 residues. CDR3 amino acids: CASSYASNTGELFF. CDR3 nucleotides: TGTGCCAGCAGTTACGCGTCGAACACCGGGGAGCTGTTTTTT.

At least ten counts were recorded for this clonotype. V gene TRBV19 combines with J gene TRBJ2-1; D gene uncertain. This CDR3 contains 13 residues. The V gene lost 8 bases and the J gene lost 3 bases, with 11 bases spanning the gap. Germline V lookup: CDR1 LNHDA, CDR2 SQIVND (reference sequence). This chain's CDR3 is CASSRRRYNEQFF. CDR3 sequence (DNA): TGTGCCAGTTCCCGCCGGCGCTACAATGAGCAGTTCTTC.

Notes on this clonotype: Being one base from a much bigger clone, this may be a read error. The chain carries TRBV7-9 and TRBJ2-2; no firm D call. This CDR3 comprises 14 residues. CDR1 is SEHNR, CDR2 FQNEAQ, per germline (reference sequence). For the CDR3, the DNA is TGTGCCAACAGCTTATTCACCGACACCGGGGAGCTGTTTTTT. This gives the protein CANSLFTDTGELFF. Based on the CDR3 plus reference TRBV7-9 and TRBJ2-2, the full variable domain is DTGVSQNPRHKITKRGQNVTFRCDPISEHNRLYWYRQTLGQGPEFLTYFQNEAQLEKSRLLSDRFSAERPKGSFSTLEIQRTEQGDSAMYLCANSLFTDTGELFFGEGSRLTVL.

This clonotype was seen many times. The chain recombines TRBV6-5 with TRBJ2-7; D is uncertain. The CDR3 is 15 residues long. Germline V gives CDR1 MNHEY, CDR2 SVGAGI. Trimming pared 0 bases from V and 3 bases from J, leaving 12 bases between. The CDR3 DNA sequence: TGTGCCAGCAGTTACTCGTCCAGGAAGGACTACGAGCAGTACTTC. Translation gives CASSYSSRKDYEQYF.

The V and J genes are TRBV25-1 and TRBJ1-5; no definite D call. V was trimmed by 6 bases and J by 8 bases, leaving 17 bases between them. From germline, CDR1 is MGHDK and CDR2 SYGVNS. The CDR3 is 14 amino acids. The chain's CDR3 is CASSFAGLNKPQHF. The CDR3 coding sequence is TGTGCCAGCAGCTTCGCCGGATTAAATAAGCCCCAGCATTTT. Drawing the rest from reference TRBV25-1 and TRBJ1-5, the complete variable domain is EADIYQTPRYLVIGTGKKITLECSQTMGHDKMYWYQQDPGMELHLIHYSYGVNSTEKGDLSSESTVSRIRTEHFPLTLESARPSHTSQYLCASSFAGLNKPQHFGDGTRLSIL.

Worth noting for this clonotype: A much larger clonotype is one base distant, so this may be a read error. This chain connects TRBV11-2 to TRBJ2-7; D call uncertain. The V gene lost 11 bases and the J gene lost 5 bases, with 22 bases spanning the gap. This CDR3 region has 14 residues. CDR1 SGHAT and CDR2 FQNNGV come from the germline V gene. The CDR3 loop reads CASAPGLPPHEQYF. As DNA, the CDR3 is TGTGCCTCCGCCCCGGGCCTCCCCCCCCACGAGCAGTACTTC.

In DNA form, the CDR3 reads TGTGCCTGGACAAAGGGAGCCTACGAGCAGTACTTC. Translation: CAWTKGAYEQYF. J is TRBJ2-7 and V is TRBV30, with D tentatively TRBD2 (5 bases). The ends were cut back, 4 bases at V and 2 bases at J, with 9 bases in the middle. Looked up from germline, CDR1 is GTSNPN and CDR2 is SVGIG (reference sequence). The CDR3 has 12 amino acids.

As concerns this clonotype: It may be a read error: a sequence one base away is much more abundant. CDR3 nucleotides: TGTGCCAGCAGCTCACTGGGGCGGGAAGGAAACATTCAGTACTTC. Its protein is CASSSLGREGNIQYF. The chain employs TRBV11-1 and TRBJ2-4; a possible D gene is TRBD2 (6 bases). The V end lost 4 bases, the J end lost 6 bases, and 16 bases lay between the germline ends. Germline values: CDR1 SGHAT, CDR2 FQDESV (reference sequence). CDR3 size: 15 residues.

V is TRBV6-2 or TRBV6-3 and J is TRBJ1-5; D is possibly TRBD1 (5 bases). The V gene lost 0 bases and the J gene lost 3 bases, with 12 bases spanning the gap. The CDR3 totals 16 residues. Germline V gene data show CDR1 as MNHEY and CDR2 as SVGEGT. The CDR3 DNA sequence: TGTGCCAGCAGTTACTCTTACAGGACCCACAATCAGCCCCAGCATTTT. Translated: CASSYSYRTHNQPQHF.

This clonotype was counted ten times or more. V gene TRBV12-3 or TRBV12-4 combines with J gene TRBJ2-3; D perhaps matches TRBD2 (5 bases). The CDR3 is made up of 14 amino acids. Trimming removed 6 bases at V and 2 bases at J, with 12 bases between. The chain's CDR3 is CASSGLRATDTQYF. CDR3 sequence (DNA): TGTGCCAGCAGCGGACTGCGAGCCACAGATACGCAGTATTTT.

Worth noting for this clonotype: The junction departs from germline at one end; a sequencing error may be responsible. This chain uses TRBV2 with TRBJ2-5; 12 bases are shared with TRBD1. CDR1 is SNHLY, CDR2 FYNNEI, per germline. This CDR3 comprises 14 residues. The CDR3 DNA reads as TGTGCCAGCAGCCGGGACAGGGGGCAAGGGACCCAGTACTTC. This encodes CASSRDRGQGTQYF.

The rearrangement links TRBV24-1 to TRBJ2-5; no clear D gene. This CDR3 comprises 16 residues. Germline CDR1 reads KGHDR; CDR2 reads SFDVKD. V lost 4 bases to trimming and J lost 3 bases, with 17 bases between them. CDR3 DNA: TGTGCCACCAGTGACCCGAGTCGCGGCTACAAAGAGACCCAGTACTTC. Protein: CATSDPSRGYKETQYF.

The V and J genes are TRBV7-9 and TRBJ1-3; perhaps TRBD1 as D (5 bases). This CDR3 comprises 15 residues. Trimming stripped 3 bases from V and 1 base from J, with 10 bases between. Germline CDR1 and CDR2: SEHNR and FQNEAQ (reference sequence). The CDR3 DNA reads TGTGCCAGCAGCTTGACAGTCAGTTCTGGAAACACCATATATTTT. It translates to CASSLTVSSGNTIYF.

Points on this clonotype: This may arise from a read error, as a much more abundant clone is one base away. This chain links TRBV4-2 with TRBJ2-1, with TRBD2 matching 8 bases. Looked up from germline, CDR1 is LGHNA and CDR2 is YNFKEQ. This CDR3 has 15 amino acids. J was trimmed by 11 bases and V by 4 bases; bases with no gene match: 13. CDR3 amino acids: CASSLGGGSWNKQFF. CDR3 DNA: TGTGCCAGCAGCCTCGGGGGGGGGAGTTGGAATAAGCAGTTCTTC.

CDR3 loop: CASGGGGTEAFF. CDR3 nucleotides: TGTGCCAGCGGAGGAGGGGGCACTGAAGCTTTCTTT. The chain uses TRBV28 and TRBJ1-1; possible D gene TRBD1, 6 bases. There are 12 residues in the CDR3. From germline, CDR1 is MDHEN and CDR2 SYDVKM. V dropped 8 bases and J dropped 4 bases, with 11 bases sitting between them.

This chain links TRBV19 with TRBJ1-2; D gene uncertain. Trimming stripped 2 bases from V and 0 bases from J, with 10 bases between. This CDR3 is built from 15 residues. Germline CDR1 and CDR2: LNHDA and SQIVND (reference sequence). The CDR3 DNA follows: TGTGCCAGTAGTATATTCTTATGTGCTAACTATGGCTACACCTTC. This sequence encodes CASSIFLCANYGYTF.

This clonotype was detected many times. The CDR3 loop reads CSAGGLAGAGTQYF. DNA of the CDR3: TGCAGTGCTGGGGGACTAGCGGGAGCGGGGACCCAGTACTTC. The chain couples TRBV20-1 to TRBJ2-5; TRBD2 agrees at 14 bases. Trimming removed 5 bases from V and 7 bases from J; junction bases left unmatched: 6. In germline, CDR1 is DFQATT, CDR2 SNEGSKA (reference sequence). CDR3 length: 14 amino acids.

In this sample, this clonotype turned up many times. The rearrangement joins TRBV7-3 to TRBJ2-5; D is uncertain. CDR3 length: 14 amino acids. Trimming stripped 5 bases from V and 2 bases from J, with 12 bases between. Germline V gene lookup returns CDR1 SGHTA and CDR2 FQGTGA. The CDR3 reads CASSPSGGQETQYF. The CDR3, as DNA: TGTGCCAGCAGCCCCTCGGGTGGACAAGAGACCCAGTACTTC.

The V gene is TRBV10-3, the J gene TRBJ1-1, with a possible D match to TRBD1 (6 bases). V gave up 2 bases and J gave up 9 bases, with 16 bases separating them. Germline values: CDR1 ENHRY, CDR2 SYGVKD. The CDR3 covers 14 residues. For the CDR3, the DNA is TGTGCCATCAGTGAGCCTACAGGGACGCCTAAAGCTTTCTTT. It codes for CAISEPTGTPKAFF.

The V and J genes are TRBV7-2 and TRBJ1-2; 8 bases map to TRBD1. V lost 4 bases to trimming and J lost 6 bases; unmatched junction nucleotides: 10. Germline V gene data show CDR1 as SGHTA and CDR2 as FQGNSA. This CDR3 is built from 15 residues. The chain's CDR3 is CASSSRQGRTHGYTF. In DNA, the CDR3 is TGTGCCAGCAGCTCCAGACAGGGGAGGACCCATGGCTACACCTTC.

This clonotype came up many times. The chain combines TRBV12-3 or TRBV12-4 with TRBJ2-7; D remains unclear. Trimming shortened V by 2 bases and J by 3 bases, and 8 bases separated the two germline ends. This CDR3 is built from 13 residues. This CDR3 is CASSLRRNYEQYF. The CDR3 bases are TGTGCCAGCAGTTTAAGGCGTAACTACGAGCAGTACTTC.

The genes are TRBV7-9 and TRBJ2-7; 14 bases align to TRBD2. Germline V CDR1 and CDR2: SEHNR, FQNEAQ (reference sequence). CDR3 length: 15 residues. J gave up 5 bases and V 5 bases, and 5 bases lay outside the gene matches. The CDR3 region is CASSEGLAGVNEQYF. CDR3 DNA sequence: TGTGCCAGCAGCGAGGGACTAGCGGGAGTCAACGAGCAGTACTTC. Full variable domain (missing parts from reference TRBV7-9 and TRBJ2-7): DTGVSQNPRHKITKRGQNVTFRCDPISEHNRLYWYRQTLGQGPEFLTYFQNEAQLEKSRLLSDRFSAERPKGSFSTLEIQRTEQGDSAMYLCASSEGLAGVNEQYFGPGTRLTVT.

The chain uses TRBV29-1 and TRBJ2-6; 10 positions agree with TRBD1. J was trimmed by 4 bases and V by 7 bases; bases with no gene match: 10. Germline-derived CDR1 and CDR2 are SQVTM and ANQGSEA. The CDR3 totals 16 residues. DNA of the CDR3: TGCAGCGCGGTGGACAGGGGGTCCTCCGGGGCCAACGTCCTGACTTTC. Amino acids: CSAVDRGSSGANVLTF. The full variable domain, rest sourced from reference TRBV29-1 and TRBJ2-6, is SAVISQKPSRDICQRGTSLTIQCQVDSQVTMMFWYRQQPGQSLTLIATANQGSEATYESGFVIDKFPISRPNLTFSTLTVSNMSPEDSSIYLCSAVDRGSSGANVLTFGAGSRLTVL.